This T cell receptor (beta chain) derives from a study of blood T cell repertoires in COVID-19. Overall study: Samples came from the United States, Italy and Spain, spanning acute and convalescent COVID-19. From T cells, B-cell-depleted T cells, or PBMCs came the material, which was cDNA or gDNA.

This clone was recorded a few times. Original processing methods: Counts of nucleated cells, estimated from reference gene primer amplification, were obtained. Here immunoSEQ multiplex PCR was the method, and the copy in TCRdb shows in-frame clones only, minus some. That table gives V, J and clone size, and the DNA gave D and trimming. The table lists some 200,000 clones, roughly 90% of them singletons, with 0.6% to 1% in the top ten. Trimming took 7 bases from V and 0 from J; bases not matched to a gene: 9. The germline gives CDR1 SNHLY, CDR2 FYNNEI. The CDR3 sequence is 16 residues long. This receptor was taken from a woman in her 70s with acute or convalescent COVID-19. The chain joins TRBV2 to TRBJ1-1, with 9 nucleotides matching TRBD1. Sequenced input: peripheral blood. The CDR3 DNA is TGTGCCAGCACCATCCGACAGGGGGGGATGAACACTGAAGCTTTCTTT. Translated: CASTIRQGGMNTEAFF.